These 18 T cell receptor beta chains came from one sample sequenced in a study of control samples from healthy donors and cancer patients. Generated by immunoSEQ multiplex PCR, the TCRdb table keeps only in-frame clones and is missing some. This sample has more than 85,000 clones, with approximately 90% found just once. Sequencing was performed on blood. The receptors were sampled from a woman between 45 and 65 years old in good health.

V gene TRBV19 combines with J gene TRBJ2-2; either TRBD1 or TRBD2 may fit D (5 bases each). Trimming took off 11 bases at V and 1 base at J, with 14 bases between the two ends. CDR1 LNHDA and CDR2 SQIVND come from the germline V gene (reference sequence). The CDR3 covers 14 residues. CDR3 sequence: CAGSGTVNTGELFF. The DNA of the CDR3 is TGTGCCGGCTCCGGGACGGTGAACACCGGGGAGCTGTTTTTT.

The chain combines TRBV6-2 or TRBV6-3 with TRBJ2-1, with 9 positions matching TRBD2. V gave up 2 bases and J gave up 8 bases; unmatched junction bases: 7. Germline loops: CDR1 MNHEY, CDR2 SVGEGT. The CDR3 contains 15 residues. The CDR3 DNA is TGTGCCAGCAGTTACGTACGCGGGAGGGCCCATGAGCAGTTCTTC. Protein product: CASSYVRGRAHEQFF.

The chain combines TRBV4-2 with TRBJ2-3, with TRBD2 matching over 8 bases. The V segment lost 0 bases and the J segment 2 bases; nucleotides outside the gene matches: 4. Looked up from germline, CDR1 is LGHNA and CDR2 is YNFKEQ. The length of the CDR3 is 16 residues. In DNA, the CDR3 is TGTGCCAGCAGCCAAGACACTAGCGGTTCCACAGATACGCAGTATTTT. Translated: CASSQDTSGSTDTQYF.

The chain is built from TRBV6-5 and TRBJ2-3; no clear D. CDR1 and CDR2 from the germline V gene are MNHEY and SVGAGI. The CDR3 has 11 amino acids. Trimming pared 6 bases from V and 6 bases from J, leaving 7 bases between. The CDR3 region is CASSQGDTQYF. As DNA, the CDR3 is TGTGCCAGCAGCCAAGGGGATACGCAGTATTTT.

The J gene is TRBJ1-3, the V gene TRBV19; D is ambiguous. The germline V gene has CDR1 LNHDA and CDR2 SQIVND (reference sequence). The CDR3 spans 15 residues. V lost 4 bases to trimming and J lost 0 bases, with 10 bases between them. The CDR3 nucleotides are TGTGCCAGTAGTACCTCAGCGTACTCTGGAAACACCATATATTTT. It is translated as CASSTSAYSGNTIYF.

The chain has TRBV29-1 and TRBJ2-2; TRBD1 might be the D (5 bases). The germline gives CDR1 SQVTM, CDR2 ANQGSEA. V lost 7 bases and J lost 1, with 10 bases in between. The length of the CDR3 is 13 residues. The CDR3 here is CSAYRKNTGELFF. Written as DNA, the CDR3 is TGCAGCGCCTACAGGAAGAACACCGGGGAGCTGTTTTTT.

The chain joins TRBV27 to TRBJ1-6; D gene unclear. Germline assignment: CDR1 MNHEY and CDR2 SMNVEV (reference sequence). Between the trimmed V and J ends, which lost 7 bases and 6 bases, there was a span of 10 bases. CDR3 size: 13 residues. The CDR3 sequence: CASTGQFNSPLHF. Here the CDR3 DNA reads TGTGCCAGCACCGGCCAGTTTAATTCACCCCTCCACTTT.

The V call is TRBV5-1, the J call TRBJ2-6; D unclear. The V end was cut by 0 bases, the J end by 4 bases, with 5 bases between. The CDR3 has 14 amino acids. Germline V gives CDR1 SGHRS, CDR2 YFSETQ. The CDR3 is CASSLARGANVLTF. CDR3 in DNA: TGCGCCAGCAGCTTGGCCCGAGGGGCCAACGTCCTGACTTTC. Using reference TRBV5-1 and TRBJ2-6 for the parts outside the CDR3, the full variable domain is KAGVTQTPRYLIKTRGQQVTLSCSPISGHRSVSWYQQTPGQGLQFLFEYFSETQRNKGNFPGRFSGRQFSNSRSEMNVSTLELGDSALYLCASSLARGANVLTFGAGSRLTVL.

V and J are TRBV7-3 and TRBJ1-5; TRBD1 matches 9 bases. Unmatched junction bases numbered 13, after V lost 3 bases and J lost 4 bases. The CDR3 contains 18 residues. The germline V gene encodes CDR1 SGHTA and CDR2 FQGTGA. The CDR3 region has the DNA TGTGCCAGCAGCTTTTACGGACAGGGGAGAGGAGGAAATCAGCCCCAGCATTTT. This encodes CASSFYGQGRGGNQPQHF.

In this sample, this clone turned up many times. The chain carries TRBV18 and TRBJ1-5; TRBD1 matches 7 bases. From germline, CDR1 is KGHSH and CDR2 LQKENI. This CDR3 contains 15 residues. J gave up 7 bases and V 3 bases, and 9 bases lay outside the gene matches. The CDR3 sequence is CASSPERGRGQPQHF. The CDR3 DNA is TGTGCCAGCTCACCTGAGAGGGGGCGAGGGCAGCCCCAGCATTTT.

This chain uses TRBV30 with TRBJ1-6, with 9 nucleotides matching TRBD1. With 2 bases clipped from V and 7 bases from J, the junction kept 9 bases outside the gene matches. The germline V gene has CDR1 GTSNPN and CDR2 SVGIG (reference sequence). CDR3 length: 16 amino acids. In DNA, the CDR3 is TGTGCCTGGAGTCCACGGGACAGGGAATGGAATTCACCCCTCCACTTT. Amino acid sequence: CAWSPRDREWNSPLHF. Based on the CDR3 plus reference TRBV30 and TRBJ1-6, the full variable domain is SQTIHQWPATLVQPVGSPLSLECTVEGTSNPNLYWYRQAAGRGLQLLFYSVGIGQISSEVPQNLSASRPQDRQFILSSKKLLLSDSGFYLCAWSPRDREWNSPLHFGNGTRLTVT.

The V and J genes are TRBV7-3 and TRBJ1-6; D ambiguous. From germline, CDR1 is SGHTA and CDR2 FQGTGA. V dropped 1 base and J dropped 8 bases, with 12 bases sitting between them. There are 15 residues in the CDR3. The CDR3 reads CASSLRPVWYSPLHF. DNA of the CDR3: TGTGCCAGCAGCTTAAGGCCAGTATGGTATTCACCCCTCCACTTT.

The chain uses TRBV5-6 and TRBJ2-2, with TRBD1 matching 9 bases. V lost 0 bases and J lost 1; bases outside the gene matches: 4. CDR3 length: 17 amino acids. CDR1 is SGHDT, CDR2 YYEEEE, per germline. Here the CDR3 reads CASSLATGGWNTGELFF. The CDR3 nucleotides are TGTGCCAGCAGCTTGGCAACAGGGGGCTGGAACACCGGGGAGCTGTTTTTT.

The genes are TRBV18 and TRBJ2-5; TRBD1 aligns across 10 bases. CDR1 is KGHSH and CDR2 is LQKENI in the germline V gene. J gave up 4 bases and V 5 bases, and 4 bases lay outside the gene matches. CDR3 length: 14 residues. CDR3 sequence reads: CASSVRTGGETQYF. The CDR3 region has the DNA TGTGCCAGCTCAGTAAGGACAGGGGGAGAGACCCAGTACTTC.

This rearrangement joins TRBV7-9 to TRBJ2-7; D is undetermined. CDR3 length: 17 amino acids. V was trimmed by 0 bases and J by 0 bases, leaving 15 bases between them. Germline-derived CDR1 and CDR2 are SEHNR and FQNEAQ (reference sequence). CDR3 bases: TGTGCCAGCAGCTTAGCCTCGGATCTTCGGAGCTCCTACGAGCAGTACTTC. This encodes CASSLASDLRSSYEQYF.

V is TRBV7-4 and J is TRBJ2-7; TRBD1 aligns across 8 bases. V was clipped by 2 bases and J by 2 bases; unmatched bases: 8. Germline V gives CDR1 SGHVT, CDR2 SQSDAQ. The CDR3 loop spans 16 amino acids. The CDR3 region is CASSLRGRTGTYEQYF. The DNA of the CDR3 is TGTGCCAGCAGCTTAAGAGGGAGGACAGGGACCTACGAGCAGTACTTC.

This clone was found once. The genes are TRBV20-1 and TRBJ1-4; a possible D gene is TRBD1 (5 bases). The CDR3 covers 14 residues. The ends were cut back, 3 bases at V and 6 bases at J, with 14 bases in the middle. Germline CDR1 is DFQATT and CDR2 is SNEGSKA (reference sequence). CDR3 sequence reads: CSASSPPGDEKLFF. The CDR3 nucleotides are TGCAGTGCTAGTAGCCCTCCGGGGGATGAAAAACTGTTTTTT.

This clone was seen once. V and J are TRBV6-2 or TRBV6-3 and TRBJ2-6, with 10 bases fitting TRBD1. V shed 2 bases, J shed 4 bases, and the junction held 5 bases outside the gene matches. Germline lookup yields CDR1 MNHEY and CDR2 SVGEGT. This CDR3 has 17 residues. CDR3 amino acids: CASSYRDRGRGANVLTF. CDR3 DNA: TGTGCCAGCAGTTACCGGGACAGGGGTCGCGGGGCCAACGTCCTGACTTTC.